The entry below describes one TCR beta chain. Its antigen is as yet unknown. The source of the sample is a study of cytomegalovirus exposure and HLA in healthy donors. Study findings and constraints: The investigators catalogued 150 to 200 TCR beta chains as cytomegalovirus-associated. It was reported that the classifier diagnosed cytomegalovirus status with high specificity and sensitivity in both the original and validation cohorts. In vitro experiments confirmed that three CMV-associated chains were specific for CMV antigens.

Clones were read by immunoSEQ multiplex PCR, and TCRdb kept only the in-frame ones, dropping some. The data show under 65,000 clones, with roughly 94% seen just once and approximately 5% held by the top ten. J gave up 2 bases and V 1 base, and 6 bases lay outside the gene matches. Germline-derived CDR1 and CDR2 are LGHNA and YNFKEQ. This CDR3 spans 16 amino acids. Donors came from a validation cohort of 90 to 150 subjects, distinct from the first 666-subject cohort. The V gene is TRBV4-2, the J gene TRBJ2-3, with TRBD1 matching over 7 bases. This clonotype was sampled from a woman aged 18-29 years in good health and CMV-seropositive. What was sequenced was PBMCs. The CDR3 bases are TGTGCCAGCAGCCAAGCTATTACAGGGGCCACAGATACGCAGTATTTT. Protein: CASSQAITGATDTQYF.